What follows are 32 T cell receptor beta chains derived from one specimen sequenced in a study of cytomegalovirus exposure and HLA in healthy donors. PCR primers comprised 60 Vbeta and 13 Jbeta primers. Libraries were prepared by immunoSEQ multiplex PCR; TCRdb keeps only in-frame clonotypes and omits some of them. The table has approximately 180,000 clones, about three quarters seen once. Specimen: PBMCs. The receptors derive from a man aged 35 to 55 in good health and CMV-seropositive.

The rearrangement joins TRBV29-1 to TRBJ2-5; 10 bases are shared with TRBD2. The DNA end is more similar to TRBJ2-7, so the J call may be wrong. The CDR3 contains 13 residues. Germline V gene data show CDR1 as SQVTM and CDR2 as ANQGSEA. The CDR3 DNA reads as TGCAGCGTTCTAGCGGGAGTTTCCTACGAGCAGTACTTC. Its protein product is CSVLAGVSYEQYF.

The rearrangement links TRBV11-2 to TRBJ2-1; maybe TRBD1 (6 bases). This CDR3 region has 13 residues. Deletions cut 5 bases from V and 8 bases from J, with 13 bases between. Germline CDR1 reads SGHAT; CDR2 reads FQNNGV. The CDR3 loop is CASSTHRADEQFF. The CDR3 nucleotides are TGTGCCAGCAGCACCCACAGGGCGGATGAGCAGTTCTTC.

The V gene is TRBV7-2, the J gene TRBJ2-3; TRBD2 matches at 12 bases. Germline V gives CDR1 SGHTA, CDR2 FQGNSA. Unmatched junction bases numbered 11, after V lost 1 base and J lost 3 bases. CDR3 length equals 19 residues. The CDR3 region has the DNA TGTGCCAGCAGCTTAGGACGAGCTAGCGGGAGGGCCTGGACAGATACGCAGTATTTT. Its protein is CASSLGRASGRAWTDTQYF.

This clone was observed once. The genes are TRBV28 and TRBJ2-1; 7 positions agree with TRBD2. The CDR3 covers 15 residues. From germline, CDR1 is MDHEN and CDR2 SYDVKM. V lost 7 bases and J lost 0; bases outside the gene matches: 6. The CDR3 DNA reads as TGTGCCAGCACCCTGGGGGGGTCCTCCTACAATGAGCAGTTCTTC. Translated, it gives CASTLGGSSYNEQFF.

The rearrangement joins TRBV25-1 to TRBJ2-3; 9 bases match TRBD2. The germline V gene has CDR1 MGHDK and CDR2 SYGVNS. This CDR3 has 16 residues. Trimming cost V 5 bases and J 0 bases; bases outside gene matches: 6. DNA for the CDR3: TGTGCCAGCAGTAAGGGGCTAGCGGGAAGCACAGATACGCAGTATTTT. Protein sequence: CASSKGLAGSTDTQYF.

This chain uses TRBV2 with TRBJ2-1; 13 bases fit TRBD2. Germline assignment: CDR1 SNHLY and CDR2 FYNNEI. The CDR3 totals 18 residues. V trimming: 2 bases; J trimming: 4 bases; junction bases outside the gene matches: 8. Here the CDR3 DNA reads TGTGCCAGCAGTGAATACGTAGGGACTAGCGGGAATTACAATGAGCAGTTCTTC. Translating gives CASSEYVGTSGNYNEQFF.

This chain joins TRBV4-1 and TRBJ1-1, with D hard to call. The CDR3 runs to 15 residues. The germline CDR1 and CDR2 sequences are MGHRA and YSYEKL. The V end was cut by 0 bases, the J end by 4 bases, with 12 bases between. Here the CDR3 DNA reads TGCGCCAGCAGCCAAGACCGGTGGCGGGCCACTGAAGCTTTCTTT. Translated: CASSQDRWRATEAFF.

The chain uses TRBV27 and TRBJ2-3; TRBD2 might be the D (7 bases). CDR1 is MNHEY, CDR2 SMNVEV, per germline (reference sequence). There are 15 residues in the CDR3. The V and J ends lost 3 bases and 6 bases respectively, with 16 bases between them. CDR3 sequence: CASSLRGPLPDTQYF. The CDR3 coding sequence is TGTGCCAGCAGTTTGCGGGGGCCCTTACCGGATACGCAGTATTTT.

V is TRBV6-1 and J is TRBJ2-7; 8 positions match TRBD2. V gave up 7 bases and J gave up 5 bases; unmatched junction bases: 7. Looked up from germline, CDR1 is MNHNS and CDR2 is SASEGT. This CDR3 has 13 amino acids. The CDR3 nucleotides read TGTGCCAGCAAAGATAGCGGGATCCACGAGCAGTACTTC. It encodes CASKDSGIHEQYF.

In the case of this clone: Germline is not matched at one junction end, which may reflect a read error. The CDR3 bases are TGTGCCGCCCGGAACTCTAACTACGGCTACACCTTC. It is translated as CAARNSNYGYTF. V is TRBV6-5 and J is TRBJ1-2; D uncertain. Germline CDR1 is MNHEY and CDR2 is SVGAGI. This CDR3 is built from 12 residues.

The V gene is TRBV5-4, the J gene TRBJ2-2; D gene unclear. Trimming removed 1 base from V and 1 base from J, with 2 bases in between. This CDR3 contains 13 residues. CDR1 is SGHNT, CDR2 YYREEE, per germline (reference sequence). The CDR3 region is CASSLQNTGELFF. The CDR3 DNA reads as TGTGCCAGCAGCTTGCAGAACACCGGGGAGCTGTTTTTT. Full variable domain (rest looked up from reference TRBV5-4 and TRBJ2-2): ETGVTQSPTHLIKTRGQQVTLRCSSQSGHNTVSWYQQALGQGPQFIFQYYREEENGRGNFPPRFSGLQFPNYSSELNVNALELDDSALYLCASSLQNTGELFFGEGSRLTVL.

The chain recombines TRBV2 with TRBJ1-3; maybe TRBD1 (6 bases). The germline V gene encodes CDR1 SNHLY and CDR2 FYNNEI. The CDR3 totals 14 residues. The V end lost 4 bases, the J end lost 4 bases, and 11 bases lay between the germline ends. CDR3 residues: CASSGGGLGNTIYF. CDR3 nucleotide sequence: TGTGCCAGCAGTGGGGGGGGGCTCGGAAACACCATATATTTT.

V usage is TRBV18 and J usage is TRBJ2-7, with D perhaps TRBD2 (5 bases). The CDR3 has 14 residues. Germline V gene sequence: CDR1 KGHSH, CDR2 LQKENI. With 3 bases removed from V and 4 bases from J, the gap between germline ends came to 13 bases. The CDR3 sequence: CASSPGGRSYEQYF. The CDR3 DNA sequence: TGTGCCAGCTCACCTGGTGGGAGATCTTACGAGCAGTACTTC.

The J gene is TRBJ1-1, the V gene TRBV6-1, with 9 positions matching TRBD1. Germline CDR1 MNHNS, CDR2 SASEGT. The V and J ends lost 8 bases and 12 bases, in that order; junction bases with no gene match: 10. The CDR3 is made up of 12 amino acids. In DNA, the CDR3 is TGTGCCAGCCATGAGGACAGGGGCCGGCCTTTCTTT. It encodes CASHEDRGRPFF.

This clone was detected only once. The chain joins TRBV5-4 to TRBJ2-7; weak D call: TRBD1 (5 bases). The CDR3 has 11 residues. Germline loops: CDR1 SGHNT, CDR2 YYREEE (reference sequence). The V end lost 7 bases, the J end lost 5 bases, and 10 bases lay between the germline ends. The CDR3 here is CASGKGDEQYF. The CDR3 DNA sequence: TGTGCCAGCGGTAAAGGGGACGAGCAGTACTTC.

The chain uses TRBV28 and TRBJ2-3; weak D call: TRBD1 (6 bases). Trimming stripped 8 bases from V and 6 bases from J, with 12 bases between. Germline lookup yields CDR1 MDHEN and CDR2 SYDVKM. CDR3 length equals 12 residues. In DNA form, the CDR3 reads TGTGCCAGCCGGGCAGGGGTGGATACGCAGTATTTT. Amino acids: CASRAGVDTQYF.

The CDR3 nucleotides are TGTGCCAGCAGAGTACAGGGTTGGGGCTCCTACGAGCAGTACTTC. Translating gives CASRVQGWGSYEQYF. The chain recombines TRBV6-1 with TRBJ2-7; possible D gene TRBD1, 6 bases. CDR1 and CDR2 from the germline V gene are MNHNS and SASEGT. The CDR3 totals 15 residues. V was trimmed by 6 bases and J by 0 bases, leaving 15 bases between them.

A word on this clone: At one end, the junction sequence differs from germline, possibly due to a read error. This chain joins TRBV28 and TRBJ2-6, with 7 bases identical to TRBD1. The CDR3 consists of 18 residues. The germline V gene encodes CDR1 MDHEN and CDR2 SYDVKM. The CDR3 DNA sequence: TGTGCCAGCAGTACCCGACAGGGTCTGGGTTCTGGGGCCAACGGCCTGACTTTC. Protein: CASSTRQGLGSGANGLTF.

CDR3 sequence reads: CSGAGLRTGDRFF. The CDR3 coding sequence is TGCAGCGGGGCAGGCCTAAGGACAGGGGATAGGTTCTTC. The chain couples TRBV29-1 to TRBJ2-1; 9 bases match TRBD1. This CDR3 spans 13 amino acids. Germline trimming cut 7 bases from V and 15 bases from J; bases unmatched to any gene: 16. Germline lookup yields CDR1 SQVTM and CDR2 ANQGSEA.

CDR3 in DNA: TGTGCCAGCAGTATCGGGACAGGGGACCAGACCCAGTACTTC. Its protein is CASSIGTGDQTQYF. The chain joins TRBV4-2 to TRBJ2-5, with 10 bases that match TRBD1. V gave up 6 bases and J gave up 6 bases; unmatched junction bases: 7. Germline CDR1 is LGHNA and CDR2 is YNFKEQ. CDR3 length: 14 residues.

The CDR3 reads CSVGTGTSGYQYF. In DNA form, the CDR3 reads TGCAGCGTTGGGACCGGGACTAGCGGGTACCAGTACTTC. This rearrangement joins TRBV29-1 to TRBJ2-5; TRBD2 aligns across 12 bases. In germline, CDR1 is SQVTM, CDR2 ANQGSEA. The V and J ends lost 4 bases and 10 bases, in that order; junction bases with no gene match: 7. The CDR3 length is 13 residues.

CDR3 DNA sequence: TGTGCCAGCAGCCCGGACTACCAGGTCACAGATACGCAGTATTTT. It specifies CASSPDYQVTDTQYF. This rearrangement joins TRBV7-8 to TRBJ2-3; a possible D gene is TRBD2 (6 bases). V was shortened by 5 bases and J by 2 bases, with 14 bases between the two germline ends. This CDR3 spans 15 amino acids. The germline gives CDR1 SGHVS, CDR2 FQNEAQ.

The genes are TRBV11-3 and TRBJ2-5; 12 bases are shared with TRBD2. The J call is doubtful: the DNA matches TRBJ2-7 better. Germline V gives CDR1 SGHNT, CDR2 YENEEA. The CDR3 runs 16 residues. The CDR3 nucleotides are TGTGCCAGCAGCTTAGGACTAGCGGGAGTACGCTACGAGCAGTACTTC. As protein: CASSLGLAGVRYEQYF.

Of note for this clone: This likely comes from a read error, as the CDR3 has no conserved phenylalanine or tryptophan at its end. The chain recombines TRBV15 with TRBJ1-2, with a weak D call TRBD1 (5 bases). V lost 2 bases and J 5 bases, leaving 18 bases between the germline ends. CDR1 and CDR2 (germline): LNHNV, YYDKDF (reference sequence). This CDR3 spans 16 amino acids. The CDR3: CATSRSSGTLGYGYTL. The CDR3 DNA sequence: TGTGCCACCAGCAGATCAAGCGGGACTCTAGGGTATGGCTACACCCTC.

The chain is built from TRBV2 and TRBJ2-2, with no clear D. With 5 bases removed from V and 6 bases from J, the gap between germline ends came to 10 bases. The CDR3 runs to 13 residues. Germline V CDR1 and CDR2: SNHLY, FYNNEI. In DNA form, the CDR3 reads TGTGCCAGCAGTTACACCCCCCCCGGGGAGCTGTTTTTT. This sequence encodes CASSYTPPGELFF.

The chain links TRBV14 to TRBJ2-7; D gene uncertain. This CDR3 is 12 amino acids long. Germline V gene data show CDR1 as SGHDN and CDR2 as FVKESK. The V end was cut by 4 bases, the J end by 1 base, with 5 bases between. DNA for the CDR3: TGTGCCAGCAGCCGTACTTCCTACGAGCAGTACTTC. This gives the protein CASSRTSYEQYF.

As regards this clone: The identical CDR3 is also encoded by other nucleotide sequences in the sample. The V gene is TRBV7-2, the J gene TRBJ2-7, with D tentatively TRBD1 (5 bases). Trimming removed 0 bases from V and 2 bases from J, with 11 bases in between. Looked up from germline, CDR1 is SGHTA and CDR2 is FQGNSA. This CDR3 is 15 amino acids long. CDR3 sequence: CASSLAADSTYEQYF. DNA of the CDR3: TGTGCCAGCAGCTTAGCGGCCGACAGCACCTACGAGCAGTACTTC.

V usage is TRBV11-3 and J usage is TRBJ2-3, with a tentative D call TRBD2 (5 bases). Trimming removed 5 bases from V and 3 bases from J, with 18 bases in between. Germline lookup yields CDR1 SGHNT and CDR2 YENEEA. The length of the CDR3 is 16 residues. The CDR3 region has the DNA TGTGCCAGCAGCCCCCGTGAGCGGCTGGGGACAGATACGCAGTATTTT. It translates to CASSPRERLGTDTQYF.

The chain carries TRBV11-1 and TRBJ2-2; no reliable D call. This CDR3 has 14 residues. The V gene's germline CDR1 is SGHAT and CDR2 FQDESV (reference sequence). V lost 4 bases and J 0 bases, leaving 6 bases between the germline ends. CDR3 sequence reads: CASSSLSNTGELFF. The CDR3, as DNA: TGTGCCAGCAGCTCACTATCGAACACCGGGGAGCTGTTTTTT. The variable domain in full, completed from reference TRBV11-1 and TRBJ2-2, reads EAEVAQSPRYKITEKSQAVAFWCDPISGHATLYWYRQILGQGPELLVQFQDESVVDDSQLPKDRFSAERLKGVDSTLKIQPAELGDSAMYLCASSSLSNTGELFFGEGSRLTVL.

This clone was seen a single time. This chain joins TRBV9 and TRBJ2-2; possible D gene TRBD2, 7 bases. The V and J ends lost 4 bases and 1 base respectively, with 17 bases between them. The CDR3 loop spans 17 amino acids. The V gene's germline CDR1 is SGDLS and CDR2 YYNGEE. CDR3 nucleotides: TGTGCCAGCAGCCCGGGGGGCAGGTATGGGAACACCGGGGAGCTGTTTTTT. This gives the protein CASSPGGRYGNTGELFF.

J is TRBJ2-5 and V is TRBV1; the tabulated D call, TRBD2, remains unverified against the DNA. The tail of the sequence fits TRBJ2-7 better, so the J call may be wrong. TRBV1 is deemed a pseudogene. The CDR3 runs to 16 residues. The CDR3 region is CTSSQVIVGGTYEQYF. Written as DNA, the CDR3 is TGCACCAGCAGCCAAGTTATCGTGGGAGGCACCTACGAGCAGTACTTC.

J is TRBJ1-2 and V is TRBV5-5, with 7 bases identical to TRBD1. J lost 8 bases, V lost 2 bases, and 3 bases had no gene match. This CDR3 spans 12 amino acids. From germline, CDR1 is SGHKS and CDR2 YYEKEE (reference sequence). The CDR3 DNA follows: TGTGCCAGCAGCTTTACAGGGGAGGGCTACACCTTC. It encodes CASSFTGEGYTF.